This T cell receptor (beta chain) was recorded in a study of control samples from healthy donors and cancer patients. Sequencing used immunoSEQ multiplex PCR; TCRdb keeps in-frame clones, though not all of them. The sample consists of over 100,000 clones, 80% to 95% of them appearing once. Germline CDR1 SGHTA, CDR2 FQGTGA. J was trimmed by 6 bases and V by 3 bases; bases with no gene match: 9. CDR3 length: 16 amino acids. The chain employs TRBV7-3 and TRBJ2-3, with 10 positions matching TRBD1. Specimen: blood. The sequence came from a man aged 40-49 years in good health. This chain's CDR3 is CASSFSGQGTRDTQYF. The CDR3, as DNA: TGTGCCAGCAGCTTCTCGGGACAGGGGACGAGGGATACGCAGTATTTT.